A single sample is the source of the 15 T cell receptor beta chains below, sequenced in a study of beta chain features in type 1 diabetes. Study results and limitations: Type 1 diabetes patients had TCRB CDR3s that were shorter (moderately but significantly so) in all four CD4+ subsets.

cDNA synthesis used the whole RNA isolate, giving expressed TCRB sequences. Sequencing used immunoSEQ multiplex PCR; TCRdb keeps in-frame clones, though not all of them. The sample has about 150,000 clones, approximately 13% seen once. No antigen has been identified for these receptors. Sequenced material: central memory CD4+ T cells from blood. The receptors shown here come from a man aged 18 to 30 with type 1 diabetes.

This clone came up a few times. A junction end diverges from the germline sequence, so it may reflect a read error. V and J are TRBV5-4 and TRBJ2-5; TRBD1 agrees at 8 bases. The CDR3 spans 16 residues. Germline assignment: CDR1 SGHNT and CDR2 YYREEE (reference sequence). The CDR3 here is CASSLGQGPRDPVRDF. The CDR3 nucleotides are TGTGCCAGCAGCCTCGGACAGGGACCAAGAGACCCAGTACGAGACTTC.

This rearrangement joins TRBV5-1 to TRBJ2-3, with TRBD2 matching 8 bases. This CDR3 is built from 16 residues. The V and J ends lost 0 bases and 2 bases, in that order; junction bases with no gene match: 5. Looked up from germline, CDR1 is SGHRS and CDR2 is YFSETQ. The CDR3 bases are TGCGCCAGCAGCTTGGTGCGGGGGGAGGCCACAGATACGCAGTATTTT. It translates to CASSLVRGEATDTQYF.

J is TRBJ1-1 and V is TRBV7-9; no clear D. V lost 0 bases and J lost 8, with 10 bases in between. Germline V CDR1 and CDR2: SEHNR, FQNEAQ (reference sequence). The CDR3 covers 13 residues. The DNA for the CDR3 is TGTGCCAGCAGCTTAGCAATAGGCAGCGAAGCTTTCTTT. Its protein is CASSLAIGSEAFF.

In this sample, this clone turned up a few times. The V and J genes are TRBV7-2 and TRBJ2-5; D uncertain. The CDR3 contains 13 residues. The V and J ends lost 3 bases and 5 bases respectively, with 10 bases between them. The germline V gene has CDR1 SGHTA and CDR2 FQGNSA. CDR3 residues: CASSLTGTETQYF. The CDR3, as DNA: TGTGCCAGCAGCTTGACCGGCACGGAGACCCAGTACTTC.

This clone showed up many times. The chain uses TRBV14 and TRBJ2-5, with D perhaps assigned TRBD1 or TRBD2 (5 bases each). The germline CDR1 and CDR2 sequences are SGHDN and FVKESK. CDR3 size: 16 residues. V lost 2 bases and J 4 bases, leaving 17 bases between the germline ends. CDR3 nucleotides: TGTGCCAGCAGCCAATGGGGGTCCCCAAGGGGAGAGACCCAGTACTTC. It yields the protein CASSQWGSPRGETQYF.

This clone was counted a few times. The chain recombines TRBV11-2 with TRBJ2-2, with unresolved D. The CDR3 spans 13 residues. Trimming left V 7 bases short and J 5 bases short, with 11 bases between. Germline CDR1 is SGHAT and CDR2 is FQNNGV. CDR3 sequence: CASNLPRTGELFF. CDR3 coding DNA: TGTGCCAGCAACCTCCCCCGAACCGGGGAGCTGTTTTTT. Based on the CDR3 plus reference TRBV11-2 and TRBJ2-2, the full variable domain is EAGVAQSPRYKIIEKRQSVAFWCNPISGHATLYWYQQILGQGPKLLIQFQNNGVVDDSQLPKDRFSAERLKGVDSTLKIQPAKLEDSAVYLCASNLPRTGELFFGEGSRLTVL.

In its sample, this clone was seen a few times. The chain recombines TRBV4-2 with TRBJ2-5; no definite D call. V was shortened by 0 bases and J by 2 bases, with 16 bases between the two germline ends. Germline CDR1 reads LGHNA; CDR2 reads YNFKEQ. This CDR3 has 17 amino acids. CDR3 region: CASSQDRSSSLQETQYF. DNA for the CDR3: TGTGCCAGCAGCCAAGATCGCAGTAGCTCCCTTCAAGAGACCCAGTACTTC.

A few counts support this clone. V gene TRBV30 combines with J gene TRBJ2-7, with 7 bases lining up with TRBD1. The J segment lost 0 bases and the V segment lost 4 bases, leaving 3 bases of the junction unmatched. Germline CDR1 GTSNPN, CDR2 SVGIG (reference sequence). The CDR3 loop spans 13 amino acids. Here the CDR3 reads CAWNRGNSYEQYF. The CDR3, as DNA: TGTGCCTGGAACAGGGGCAACTCCTACGAGCAGTACTTC.

The rearrangement joins TRBV29-1 to TRBJ2-5, with D possibly being TRBD1 or TRBD2 (7 bases each). The germline V gene has CDR1 SQVTM and CDR2 ANQGSEA. The ends were cut back, 7 bases at V and 6 bases at J, with 21 bases in the middle. The CDR3 is 14 amino acids. The CDR3 reads CSAGGQGDVKTQYF. The CDR3 DNA is TGCAGCGCCGGGGGGCAGGGGGACGTAAAGACCCAGTACTTC. Drawing the rest from reference TRBV29-1 and TRBJ2-5, the complete variable domain is SAVISQKPSRDICQRGTSLTIQCQVDSQVTMMFWYRQQPGQSLTLIATANQGSEATYESGFVIDKFPISRPNLTFSTLTVSNMSPEDSSIYLCSAGGQGDVKTQYFGPGTRLLVL.

The chain employs TRBV7-2 and TRBJ2-4; 8 nucleotides line up with TRBD2. Germline V gene sequence: CDR1 SGHTA, CDR2 FQGNSA. The trim removed 3 bases at V and 8 bases at J, leaving 6 bases unmatched. This CDR3 comprises 14 residues. The CDR3 region is CASSFGGGPDIQYF. The CDR3 DNA sequence: TGTGCCAGCAGCTTCGGCGGGGGGCCTGACATTCAGTACTTC. Drawing the rest from reference TRBV7-2 and TRBJ2-4, the complete variable domain is GAGVSQSPSNKVTEKGKDVELRCDPISGHTALYWYRQSLGQGLEFLIYFQGNSAPDKSGLPSDRFSAERTGGSVSTLTIQRTQQEDSAVYLCASSFGGGPDIQYFGAGTRLSVL.

The sample holds many counts of this clone. The chain uses TRBV5-1 and TRBJ2-1, with a possible D match to TRBD1 (5 bases). Trimming removed 2 bases at V and 0 bases at J, with 18 bases between. The length of the CDR3 is 18 residues. Germline V gives CDR1 SGHRS, CDR2 YFSETQ. CDR3 protein: CASSLSPTGELSYNEQFF. The DNA of the CDR3 is TGCGCCAGCAGCTTAAGTCCCACAGGTGAACTCTCCTACAATGAGCAGTTCTTC.

J is TRBJ1-2 and V is TRBV29-1, with D perhaps matching TRBD1 (6 bases). Looked up from germline, CDR1 is SQVTM and CDR2 is ANQGSEA. The V end lost 6 bases, the J end lost 7 bases, and 21 bases lay between the germline ends. This CDR3 has 14 residues. CDR3 bases: TGCAGCGTCACAGTACAGGGTGGGGTATTTGGCTACACCTTC. This codes for CSVTVQGGVFGYTF.

The chain combines TRBV19 with TRBJ2-1; unclear D gene. Germline CDR1 reads LNHDA; CDR2 reads SQIVND (reference sequence). The CDR3 loop spans 13 amino acids. Trimming removed 4 bases at V and 0 bases at J, with 4 bases between. CDR3 sequence reads: CASSRISYNEQFF. The CDR3 DNA reads TGTGCCAGTAGTAGGATCTCCTACAATGAGCAGTTCTTC.

This sequence joins TRBV7-9 and TRBJ2-1, with 7 bases fitting TRBD1. Germline V gene data show CDR1 as SEHNR and CDR2 as FQNEAQ (reference sequence). The CDR3 consists of 15 residues. J gave up 2 bases and V 5 bases, and 6 bases lay outside the gene matches. CDR3 nucleotide sequence: TGTGCCAGCAGCCCCGCCGGGACAGCCTACAATGAGCAGTTCTTC. It encodes CASSPAGTAYNEQFF.

This clone has just a few counts. V usage is TRBV7-3 and J usage is TRBJ1-6, with 11 bases that match TRBD1. The V and J ends lost 5 bases and 10 bases, in that order; junction bases with no gene match: 7. The CDR3 totals 15 residues. Germline CDR1 is SGHTA and CDR2 is FQGTGA. In DNA, the CDR3 is TGTGCCAGCAGCGCCCGGACAGGGGGCCGATCACCCCTCCACTTT. Translation: CASSARTGGRSPLHF. The full variable domain, in which reference TRBV7-3 and TRBJ1-6 provide the parts outside the CDR3, is GAGVSQTPSNKVTEKGKYVELRCDPISGHTALYWYRQSLGQGPEFLIYFQGTGAADDSGLPNDRFFAVRPEGSVSTLKIQRTERGDSAVYLCASSARTGGRSPLHFGNGTRLTVT.